One and the same sample provided the 11 T cell receptor beta chains below, sequenced in a study of blood T cell repertoires in COVID-19. Assay: immunoSEQ multiplex PCR; the TCRdb copy retains only in-frame clones and omits some. This sample yields more than 70,000 clones, of which roughly 86% are seen a single time; 4.9% belongs to the top ten. Sequencing was carried out using peripheral blood. These receptors were obtained from a man aged 45-60 years with active or convalescent COVID-19.

This chain uses TRBV5-4 with TRBJ1-2; 8 positions match TRBD1. CDR1 SGHNT and CDR2 YYREEE come from the germline V gene (reference sequence). Trimming at V came to 6 bases and at J to 8 bases, leaving 12 bases not matched to a gene. The CDR3 spans 14 residues. The CDR3 DNA reads TGTGCCAGCACACCAGGGGGCGTGACGGGGGGCTACACCTTC. This gives the protein CASTPGGVTGGYTF.

The V call is TRBV18, the J call TRBJ1-4; a weak D match, TRBD1 (6 bases). V lost 3 bases to trimming and J lost 5 bases, with 7 bases between them. Germline V gives CDR1 KGHSH, CDR2 LQKENI. This CDR3 spans 13 amino acids. The CDR3 loop reads CASSPGTNEKLFF. DNA of the CDR3: TGTGCCAGCTCACCCGGGACAAATGAAAAACTGTTTTTT.

V gene TRBV5-8 combines with J gene TRBJ2-5; 10 nucleotides align to TRBD1. Trimming cost V 4 bases and J 4 bases; bases outside gene matches: 16. The length of the CDR3 is 18 residues. Germline CDR1 reads SGHTS; CDR2 reads YDEGEE. CDR3 loop: CASSPGTGAISRGETQYF. CDR3 in DNA: TGTGCCAGCAGCCCCGGGACAGGGGCCATATCCCGCGGAGAGACCCAGTACTTC.

The J gene is TRBJ2-2, the V gene TRBV30; D not resolved. V dropped 0 bases and J dropped 3 bases, with 11 bases sitting between them. CDR3 length equals 15 residues. CDR1 is GTSNPN, CDR2 SVGIG, per germline (reference sequence). The CDR3 DNA reads as TGTGCCTGGAGTGTACAGCAGGCTGACACCGGGGAGCTGTTTTTT. Translating gives CAWSVQQADTGELFF.

The V and J genes are TRBV3-1 (or the pseudogene TRBV3-2) and TRBJ2-7; the match to TRBD1 covers 8 bases. Losses at the gene ends were 4 bases for V and 5 bases for J; bases not matched to a gene: 1. The CDR3 contains 12 residues. CDR1 and CDR2 (germline): LGHDT, YNNKEL (reference sequence). The CDR3: CASSRTGHEQYV. CDR3 nucleotides: TGTGCCAGCAGCCGGACAGGGCACGAGCAGTACGTC.

The gene calls are TRBV6-2 or TRBV6-3 and TRBJ2-3, with a tentative D call TRBD2 (5 bases). The CDR3 is 16 amino acids. Germline V lookup: CDR1 MNHEY, CDR2 SVGEGT. Trimming removed 0 bases at V and 2 bases at J, with 12 bases between. The CDR3: CASSYSAAQNTDTQYF. The CDR3 DNA follows: TGTGCCAGCAGTTACTCAGCGGCCCAAAACACAGATACGCAGTATTTT.

The V call is TRBV27, the J call TRBJ1-5, with D unresolved. Looked up from germline, CDR1 is MNHEY and CDR2 is SMNVEV (reference sequence). The CDR3 runs 15 residues. V was cut by 6 bases and J by 0 bases, with 12 bases left in between. Here the CDR3 DNA reads TGTGCCAGCAGCCCCACAGTTAATAGCAATCAGCCCCAGCATTTT. Protein: CASSPTVNSNQPQHF.

This chain uses TRBV12-2 with TRBJ1-1; the D call TRBD1 from the table was never checked on the DNA. TRBV12-2 is a pseudogene locus. The CDR3 is 15 residues long. Here the CDR3 reads CASRLGDKSWPEAFF. The CDR3 DNA follows: TGTGCAAGTCGCTTAGGGGACAAGAGTTGGCCTGAAGCTTTCTTT.

The rearrangement uses TRBV28 and TRBJ1-1; D is unclear. Trimming took off 4 bases at V and 3 bases at J, with 12 bases between the two ends. CDR3 length equals 14 residues. The germline V gene encodes CDR1 MDHEN and CDR2 SYDVKM. The DNA for the CDR3 is TGTGCCAGCAGTTCGGGGAGTTCCGACACTGAAGCTTTCTTT. It yields the protein CASSSGSSDTEAFF.

The gene calls are TRBV5-8 and TRBJ1-5; D not certain. This CDR3 has 13 amino acids. The germline CDR1 and CDR2 sequences are SGHTS and YDEGEE. Trimming pared 4 bases from V and 4 bases from J, leaving 9 bases between. The CDR3 here is CASSPDWNQPQHF. In DNA, the CDR3 is TGTGCCAGCAGCCCGGACTGGAATCAGCCCCAGCATTTT.

This clone showed up just a few times. The chain couples TRBV5-8 to TRBJ2-5; weak D call: TRBD2 (6 bases). V lost 0 bases and J 6 bases, leaving 9 bases between the germline ends. CDR1 is SGHTS, CDR2 YDEGEE, per germline. This CDR3 has 13 residues. The CDR3 loop is CASSLGDWKTQYF. Here the CDR3 DNA reads TGTGCCAGCAGCTTGGGGGACTGGAAGACCCAGTACTTC. Full variable domain (rest looked up from reference TRBV5-8 and TRBJ2-5): EAGVTQSPTHLIKTRGQQATLRCSPISGHTSVYWYQQALGLGLQFLLWYDEGEERNRGNFPPRFSGRQFPNYSSELNVNALELEDSALYLCASSLGDWKTQYFGPGTRLLVL.